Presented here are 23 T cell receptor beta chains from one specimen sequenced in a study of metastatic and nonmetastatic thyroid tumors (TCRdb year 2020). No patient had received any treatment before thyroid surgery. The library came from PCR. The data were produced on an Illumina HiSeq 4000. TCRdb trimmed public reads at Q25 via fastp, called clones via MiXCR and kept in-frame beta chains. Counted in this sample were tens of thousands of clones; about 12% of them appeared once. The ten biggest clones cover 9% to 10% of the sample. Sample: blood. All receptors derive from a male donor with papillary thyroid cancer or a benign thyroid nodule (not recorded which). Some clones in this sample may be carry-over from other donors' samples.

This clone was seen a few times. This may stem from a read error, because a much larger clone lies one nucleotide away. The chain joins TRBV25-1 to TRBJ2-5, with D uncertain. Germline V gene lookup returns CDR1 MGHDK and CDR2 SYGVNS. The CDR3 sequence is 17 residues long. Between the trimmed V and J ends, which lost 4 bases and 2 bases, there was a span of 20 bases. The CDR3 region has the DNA TGTGCCAGCAGTGCCCCAACGGTGGCGGTACAGCAAGAGACCCAGTACTTC. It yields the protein CASSAPTVAVQQETQYF.

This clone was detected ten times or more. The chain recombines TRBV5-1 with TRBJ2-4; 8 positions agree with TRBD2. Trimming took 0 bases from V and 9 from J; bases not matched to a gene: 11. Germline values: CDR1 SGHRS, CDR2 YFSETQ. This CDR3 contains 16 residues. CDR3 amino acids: CASSLEAGAGYSIQYF. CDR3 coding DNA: TGCGCCAGCAGCTTGGAAGCGGGAGCGGGATATAGCATTCAGTACTTC. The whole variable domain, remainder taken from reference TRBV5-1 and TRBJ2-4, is KAGVTQTPRYLIKTRGQQVTLSCSPISGHRSVSWYQQTPGQGLQFLFEYFSETQRNKGNFPGRFSGRQFSNSRSEMNVSTLELGDSALYLCASSLEAGAGYSIQYFGAGTRLSVL.

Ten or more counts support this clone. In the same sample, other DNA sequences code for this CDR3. The CDR3 DNA reads as TGCAGTGCTAGAGATCGTATAGCGGGAGAAGAGACCCAGTACTTC. The encoded protein is CSARDRIAGEETQYF. V is TRBV20-1 and J is TRBJ2-5, with 9 nucleotides matching TRBD2. The CDR3 loop spans 15 amino acids. The V segment lost 0 bases and the J segment 3 bases; nucleotides outside the gene matches: 5. Germline-derived CDR1 and CDR2 are DFQATT and SNEGSKA (reference sequence).

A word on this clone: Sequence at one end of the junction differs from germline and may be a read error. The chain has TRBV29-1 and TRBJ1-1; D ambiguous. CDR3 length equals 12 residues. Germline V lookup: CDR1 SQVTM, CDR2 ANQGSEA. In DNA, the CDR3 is TGCAGCGTTGAGTGGTGGGTTACTGAATCTTTCTTT. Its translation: CSVEWWVTESFF.

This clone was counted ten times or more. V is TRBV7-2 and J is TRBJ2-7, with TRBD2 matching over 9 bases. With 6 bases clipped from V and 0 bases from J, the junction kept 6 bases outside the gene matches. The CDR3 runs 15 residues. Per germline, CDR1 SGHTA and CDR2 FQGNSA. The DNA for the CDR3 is TGTGCCAGCAGGTATAGCGGGGGCAGCTCCTACGAGCAGTACTTC. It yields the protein CASRYSGGSSYEQYF.

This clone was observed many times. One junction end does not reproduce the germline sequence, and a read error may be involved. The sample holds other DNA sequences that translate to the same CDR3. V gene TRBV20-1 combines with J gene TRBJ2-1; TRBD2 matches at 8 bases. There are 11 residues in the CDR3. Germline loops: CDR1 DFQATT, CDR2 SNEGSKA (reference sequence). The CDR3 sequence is CSATQRERPTF. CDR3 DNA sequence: TGCAGTGCCACCCAGCGGGAGAGGCCTACCTTC.

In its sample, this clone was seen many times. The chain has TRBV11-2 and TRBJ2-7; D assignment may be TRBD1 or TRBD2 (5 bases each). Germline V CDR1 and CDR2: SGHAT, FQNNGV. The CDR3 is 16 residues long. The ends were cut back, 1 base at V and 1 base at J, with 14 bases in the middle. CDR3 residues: CASSLVSGRQSYEQYF. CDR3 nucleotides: TGTGCCAGCAGCTTAGTATCGGGGCGACAGTCCTACGAGCAGTACTTC. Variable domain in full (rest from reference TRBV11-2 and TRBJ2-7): EAGVAQSPRYKIIEKRQSVAFWCNPISGHATLYWYQQILGQGPKLLIQFQNNGVVDDSQLPKDRFSAERLKGVDSTLKIQPAKLEDSAVYLCASSLVSGRQSYEQYFGPGTRLTVT.

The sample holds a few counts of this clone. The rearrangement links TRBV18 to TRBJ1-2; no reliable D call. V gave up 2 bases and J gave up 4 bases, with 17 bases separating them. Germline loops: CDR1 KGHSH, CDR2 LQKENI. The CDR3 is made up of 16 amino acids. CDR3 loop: CASSPVRPPGSYGYTF. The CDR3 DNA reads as TGTGCCAGCTCACCAGTAAGGCCCCCGGGATCCTATGGCTACACCTTC.

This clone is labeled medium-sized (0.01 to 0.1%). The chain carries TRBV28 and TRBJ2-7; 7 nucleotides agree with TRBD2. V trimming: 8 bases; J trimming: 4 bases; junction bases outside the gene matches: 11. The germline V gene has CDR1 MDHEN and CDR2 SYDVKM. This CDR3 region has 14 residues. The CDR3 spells CASRPAGVGYEQYF. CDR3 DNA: TGTGCCAGCCGCCCGGCGGGGGTAGGATACGAGCAGTACTTC.

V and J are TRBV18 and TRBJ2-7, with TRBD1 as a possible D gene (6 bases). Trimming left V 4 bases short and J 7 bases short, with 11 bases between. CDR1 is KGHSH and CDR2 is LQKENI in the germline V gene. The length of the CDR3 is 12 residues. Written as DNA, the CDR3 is TGTGCCAGCTCACTCCGGGACAAAGAGCAGTACTTC. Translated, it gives CASSLRDKEQYF.

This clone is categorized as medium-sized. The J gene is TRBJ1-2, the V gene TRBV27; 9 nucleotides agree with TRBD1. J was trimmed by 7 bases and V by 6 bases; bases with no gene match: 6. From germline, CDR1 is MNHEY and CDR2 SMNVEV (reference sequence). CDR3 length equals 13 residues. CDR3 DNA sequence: TGTGCCAGCAGCGGACAGGGGAGGTTTGGCTACACCTTC. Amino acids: CASSGQGRFGYTF.

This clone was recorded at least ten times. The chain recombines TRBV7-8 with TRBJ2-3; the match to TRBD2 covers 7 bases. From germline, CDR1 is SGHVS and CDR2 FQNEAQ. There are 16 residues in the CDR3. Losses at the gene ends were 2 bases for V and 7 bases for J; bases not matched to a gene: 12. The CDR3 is CASSLQGAGASNTQYF. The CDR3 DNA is TGTGCCAGCAGCTTACAAGGGGCGGGAGCTTCTAATACGCAGTATTTT.

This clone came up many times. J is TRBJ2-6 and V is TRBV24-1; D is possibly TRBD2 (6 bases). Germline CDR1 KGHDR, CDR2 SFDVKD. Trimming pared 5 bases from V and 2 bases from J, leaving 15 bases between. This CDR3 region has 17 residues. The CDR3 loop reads CATSGEAGRTGANVLTF. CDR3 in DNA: TGTGCCACCAGTGGGGAGGCAGGGAGGACTGGGGCCAACGTCCTGACTTTC.

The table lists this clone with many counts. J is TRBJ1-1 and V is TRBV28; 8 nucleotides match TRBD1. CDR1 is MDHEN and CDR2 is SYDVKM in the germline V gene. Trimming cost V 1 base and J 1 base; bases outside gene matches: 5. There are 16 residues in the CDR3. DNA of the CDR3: TGTGCCAGCAGTTTATCGGCAGGGGGCTGGAACACTGAAGCTTTCTTT. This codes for CASSLSAGGWNTEAFF. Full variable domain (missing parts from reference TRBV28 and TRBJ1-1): DVKVTQSSRYLVKRTGEKVFLECVQDMDHENMFWYRQDPGLGLRLIYFSYDVKMKEKGDIPEGYSVSREKKERFSLILESASTNQTSMYLCASSLSAGGWNTEAFFGQGTRLTVV.

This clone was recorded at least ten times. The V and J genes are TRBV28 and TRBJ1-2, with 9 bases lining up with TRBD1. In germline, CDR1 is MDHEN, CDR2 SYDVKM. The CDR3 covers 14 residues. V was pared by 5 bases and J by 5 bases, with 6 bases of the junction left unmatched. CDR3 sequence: CASSPRDRVYGYTF. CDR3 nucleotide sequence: TGTGCCAGCAGTCCGAGGGACAGGGTTTATGGCTACACCTTC.

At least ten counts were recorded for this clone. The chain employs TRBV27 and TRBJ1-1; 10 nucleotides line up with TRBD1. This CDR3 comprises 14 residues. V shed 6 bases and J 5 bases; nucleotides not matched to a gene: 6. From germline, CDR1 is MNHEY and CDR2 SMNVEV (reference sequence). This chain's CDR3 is CASRTGQGMTEAFF. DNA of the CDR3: TGTGCCAGCAGGACGGGACAGGGGATGACTGAAGCTTTCTTT.

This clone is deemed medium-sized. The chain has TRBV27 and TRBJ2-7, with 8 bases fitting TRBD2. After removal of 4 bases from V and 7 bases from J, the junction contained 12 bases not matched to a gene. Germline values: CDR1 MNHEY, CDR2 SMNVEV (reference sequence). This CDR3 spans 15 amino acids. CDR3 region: CASSYGLADLREQYF. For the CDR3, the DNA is TGTGCCAGCAGTTACGGACTAGCCGATCTTAGAGAGCAGTACTTC.

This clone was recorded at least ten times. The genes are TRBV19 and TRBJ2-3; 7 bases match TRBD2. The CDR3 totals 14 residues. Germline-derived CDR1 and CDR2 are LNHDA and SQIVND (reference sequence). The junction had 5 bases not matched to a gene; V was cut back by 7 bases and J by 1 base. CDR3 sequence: CASMGGGGTDTQYF. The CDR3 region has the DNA TGTGCCAGTATGGGTGGGGGGGGCACAGATACGCAGTATTTT.

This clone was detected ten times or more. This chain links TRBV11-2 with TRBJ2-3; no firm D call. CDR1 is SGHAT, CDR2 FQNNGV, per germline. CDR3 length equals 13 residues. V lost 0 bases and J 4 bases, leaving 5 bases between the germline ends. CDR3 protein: CASSLEPPDTQYF. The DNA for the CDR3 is TGTGCCAGCAGCTTAGAACCCCCAGATACGCAGTATTTT.

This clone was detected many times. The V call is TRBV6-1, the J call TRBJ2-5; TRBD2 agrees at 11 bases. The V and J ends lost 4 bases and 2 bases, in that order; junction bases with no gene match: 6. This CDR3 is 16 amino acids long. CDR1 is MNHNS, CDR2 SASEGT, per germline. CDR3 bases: TGTGCCAGCAGTGCCTTCGGGACTAGCGGTCAAGAGACCCAGTACTTC. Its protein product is CASSAFGTSGQETQYF.

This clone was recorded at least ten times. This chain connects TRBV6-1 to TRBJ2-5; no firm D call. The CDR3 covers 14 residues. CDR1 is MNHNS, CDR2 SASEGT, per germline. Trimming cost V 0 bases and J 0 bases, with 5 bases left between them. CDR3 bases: TGTGCCAGCAGTGAAGCGCTCAACCAAGAGACCCAGTACTTC. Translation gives CASSEALNQETQYF.

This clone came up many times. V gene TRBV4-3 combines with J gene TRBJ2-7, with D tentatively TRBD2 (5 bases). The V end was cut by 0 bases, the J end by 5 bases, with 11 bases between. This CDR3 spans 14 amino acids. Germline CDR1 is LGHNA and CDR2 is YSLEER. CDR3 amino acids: CASSQDRPGDEQYF. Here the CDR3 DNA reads TGCGCCAGCAGCCAAGATAGACCCGGGGACGAGCAGTACTTC.

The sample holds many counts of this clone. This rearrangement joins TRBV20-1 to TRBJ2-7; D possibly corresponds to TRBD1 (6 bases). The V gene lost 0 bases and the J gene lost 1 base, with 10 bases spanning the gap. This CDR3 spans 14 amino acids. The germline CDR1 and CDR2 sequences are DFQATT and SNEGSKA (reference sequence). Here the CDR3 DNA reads TGCAGTGCTAGAGATCGGACAGTTTCCTACGAGCAGTACTTC. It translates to CSARDRTVSYEQYF.